The rows below give T cell receptor beta chains drawn from one sample of a study of regulatory T cells in long-lasting Graves disease. A single record per CDR3 protein comes from TCRdb applying MiXCR to the multiplex PCR reads. The sample consists of 500,000 to 800,000 distinct CDR3 sequences, about 30% of them appearing once. This sample comprised peripheral blood mononuclear cells (PBMCs), obtained when the disease was refractory, from a patient treated with antithyroid drugs. Receptor source: a female donor with Graves disease. The CDR3 runs from the conserved cysteine through the conserved F or W. For some rows the clone size is stated as once, few or many, or as a class when expanded; others skip it.

CDR3	length	J	size	V
CASSHQTGVKNTEAFF	16	TRBJ1-1	NA	TRBV19
CASSYLQGTSGVTHF	15	TRBJ2-7	NA	TRBV12-3/TRBV12-4
CASTLTGKYGYTF	13	TRBJ1-2	many	TRBV6-1
CASSEVGFQETQYF	14	TRBJ2-5	many	TRBV6-1
CASSPTGTSGNLAWGEQYF	19	TRBJ2-7	few	TRBV27
CASSPPGGPTNIQYF	15	TRBJ2-4	NA	TRBV5-1
CASSSKQGDGANVLTF	16	TRBJ2-6	many	TRBV7-2
CAISVRGDGTGELFF	15	TRBJ2-2	NA	TRBV10-3
CASRIGTSYEQYF	13	TRBJ2-7	few	TRBV19
CASSPIHRTSYNEQFF	16	TRBJ2-1	NA	TRBV28
CASSYSGASGVYNEQFF	17	TRBJ2-1	few	TRBV6-2/TRBV6-3
CASSRTSVYHNEQFF	15	NA	NA	TRBV27
CASSPTGIVGELFF	14	TRBJ2-2	few	TRBV6-1
CASGSQDSHSNQPQHF	16	TRBJ1-5	NA	TRBV6-4
CASSFGSTAKETQYF	15	TRBJ2-5	NA	TRBV5-6
CASGPWGSNTEAFF	14	TRBJ1-1	NA	TRBV7-9
CAISESLRTDYQETQYF	17	TRBJ2-5	few	TRBV10-3
CASKPGLAGGGQETQYF	17	TRBJ2-5	many	TRBV12-3/TRBV12-4
CASSARTHTDTQYF	14	TRBJ2-3	NA	TRBV11-2
CSASRSETYEQYF	13	TRBJ2-7	few	TRBV20-1
CASLEGGMNTEAFF	14	TRBJ1-1	NA	TRBV25-1
CASSEAQGANYGYTF	15	TRBJ1-2	NA	TRBV6-1
CANSQGGTAQPQHF	14	TRBJ1-5	NA	TRBV3-1
CSVTRTGEISYGYTF	15	TRBJ1-2	few	TRBV29-1
CSAQGRNFQETQYF	14	TRBJ2-5	NA	TRBV29-1
CASSSSGTGGEQYF	14	TRBJ2-7	few	TRBV9
CASSLVQGDEKLFF	14	TRBJ1-4	few	TRBV12-3/TRBV12-4
CSARREYSYEQYF	13	TRBJ2-7	few	TRBV20-1
CASSLDGGSTGELFF	15	TRBJ2-2	few	TRBV5-1
CASILGTSGSHEQYF	15	TRBJ2-7	many	TRBV11-2
CSAFDRNEQYF	11	TRBJ2-7	few	TRBV29-1
CASSRTPDVYNEQFF	15	TRBJ2-1	NA	TRBV11-2
CASSVYRYTGELFF	14	TRBJ2-2	NA	TRBV6-1
CAASSPGGLYF	11	TRBJ1-3	NA	TRBV12-3/TRBV12-4
CASSGWVGLQPQHF	14	TRBJ1-5	NA	TRBV6-1
CASSLAGEWKTQYF	14	TRBJ2-5	NA	TRBV6-9
CASTLRRGKDTEAFF	15	TRBJ1-1	few	TRBV19
CASSLEAGKVEAFF	14	TRBJ1-1	few	TRBV5-1
CACAVGTAHGYTF	13	TRBJ1-2	NA	TRBV30
CASSRDRGQETQYF	14	TRBJ2-5	many	TRBV6-1
CASSLMGQTYNEQFF	15	TRBJ2-1	few	TRBV11-2
CATSRDSRRDYGYTF	15	TRBJ1-2	NA	TRBV15
CASRIRGNTEAFF	13	TRBJ1-1	few	TRBV28
CASSSIRVRETQYF	14	TRBJ2-5	NA	TRBV7-2
CASSLGLAGQQETQYF	16	TRBJ2-5	many	TRBV2
CASSLERHTEAFF	13	TRBJ1-1	many	TRBV7-9
CASSLGPNPETQYF	14	TRBJ2-5	NA	TRBV5-4
CSARDGPRTGGYTF	14	TRBJ1-2	few	TRBV20-1
CASSLVGSPSTDTQYF	16	TRBJ2-3	NA	TRBV11-2
CASSSTVGFNQPQHF	15	TRBJ1-5	NA	TRBV2
CASSPRLIYGYTF	13	TRBJ1-2	NA	TRBV19
CASSEPGQGTSHEQYF	16	TRBJ2-7	NA	TRBV19
CASSFGVNEQFF	12	TRBJ2-1	NA	TRBV5-1